The next 20 T cell receptor beta chains were all read from a single sample in a study of blood T cell repertoires in COVID-19 (dated by TCRdb to 2019 to 2021). Libraries were constructed by the immunoSEQ multiplex PCR assay. In TCRdb, the immuneACCESS table is reduced to in-frame sequences with V and J assigned. These tables do not hold every clone; where another copy was compared, an unresolved V gene accounts for under half, and the others remain unexplained. Across this sample there are 55,000 to 75,000 clones, with approximately 86% seen only once. More than 6% of the sample is in the top ten clones. The source material was peripheral blood. The receptors derive from a human donor with active COVID-19. The donor label of this sample is uncertain.

This clone has more than one count but fewer than ten. This chain connects TRBV5-1 to TRBJ1-6, with D possibly being TRBD1 (5 bases). Trimming left V 4 bases short and J 10 bases short, with 12 bases between. From germline, CDR1 is SGHRS and CDR2 YFSETQ. This CDR3 is 13 amino acids long. CDR3 residues: CASSRDRESPLHF. In DNA, the CDR3 is TGCGCCAGCAGCCGCGACAGAGAGTCACCCCTCCACTTT.

The J gene is TRBJ2-1, the V gene TRBV18; perhaps TRBD1 as D (5 bases). The CDR3 length is 17 residues. CDR1 is KGHSH and CDR2 is LQKENI in the germline V gene. The V gene lost 0 bases and the J gene lost 2 bases, with 14 bases spanning the gap. CDR3: CASSPPGREYAYNEQFF. CDR3 coding DNA: TGTGCCAGCTCACCACCGGGCAGGGAATATGCCTACAATGAGCAGTTCTTC.

The chain employs TRBV5-1 and TRBJ2-7; TRBD1 matches 9 bases. The trim removed 5 bases at V and 3 bases at J, leaving 12 bases unmatched. Germline loops: CDR1 SGHRS, CDR2 YFSETQ. The CDR3 loop spans 16 amino acids. This CDR3 reads CASSDLGQGYSYEQYF. CDR3 nucleotides: TGCGCCAGCAGTGACTTGGGACAGGGATATAGCTACGAGCAGTACTTC.

This chain connects TRBV6-6 to TRBJ2-5, with 12 nucleotides matching TRBD2. Germline CDR1 is MNHNY and CDR2 is SVGAGI (reference sequence). V dropped 6 bases and J dropped 5; count of bases not matched to a gene: 7. CDR3 length: 15 residues. The CDR3 DNA follows: TGTGCCAGCAGACTAGCGGGAGGCCGGGGGGAGACCCAGTACTTC. Its protein product is CASRLAGGRGETQYF.

CDR3 amino acids: CASSHGTSTDTQYF. CDR3 bases: TGTGCCAGCAGCCACGGGACTAGCACAGATACGCAGTATTTT. This rearrangement joins TRBV3-1 (or the pseudogene TRBV3-2) to TRBJ2-3, with D possibly TRBD2 on 6 matching bases. Per the germline V gene, CDR1 is LGHDT and CDR2 is YNNKEL (reference sequence). The CDR3 length is 14 residues. Trimming removed 3 bases from V and 0 bases from J, with 7 bases in between.

V usage is TRBV9 and J usage is TRBJ2-1; TRBD2 aligns across 7 bases. Germline CDR1 and CDR2: SGDLS and YYNGEE. The CDR3 runs to 16 residues. The J segment lost 0 bases and the V segment lost 4 bases, leaving 7 bases of the junction unmatched. This CDR3 is CASSRIAGGSYNEQFF. DNA of the CDR3: TGTGCCAGCAGCAGAATAGCGGGTGGCTCCTACAATGAGCAGTTCTTC.

The chain joins TRBV5-1 to TRBJ2-3, with TRBD1 matching over 7 bases. V was pared by 2 bases and J by 7 bases, with 1 base of the junction left unmatched. The CDR3 has 12 residues. Germline CDR1 is SGHRS and CDR2 is YFSETQ. The CDR3 nucleotides are TGCGCCAGCAGCTTACAGGGGTATACGCAGTATTTT. This encodes CASSLQGYTQYF.

This clone was detected a few times. This chain uses TRBV11-3 with TRBJ2-3; D is uncertain. V was shortened by 2 bases and J by 0 bases, with 6 bases between the two germline ends. Germline CDR1 SGHNT, CDR2 YENEEA. The CDR3 sequence is 14 residues long. CDR3 sequence (DNA): TGTGCCAGCAGCTTAACCACTAGCACAGATACGCAGTATTTT. This sequence encodes CASSLTTSTDTQYF.

The chain recombines TRBV7-2 with TRBJ2-7; 10 bases map to TRBD2. This CDR3 region has 18 residues. From germline, CDR1 is SGHTA and CDR2 FQGNSA. V shed 2 bases, J shed 2 bases, and the junction held 12 bases outside the gene matches. For the CDR3, the DNA is TGTGCCAGCAGCTTATTCGATAGCGGGGGGCCTTCCACCTACGAGCAGTACTTC. The encoded protein is CASSLFDSGGPSTYEQYF.

The rearrangement uses TRBV28 and TRBJ2-7; no definite D call. Germline CDR1 reads MDHEN; CDR2 reads SYDVKM. V lost 5 bases and J lost 4, with 3 bases in between. CDR3 size: 10 residues. CDR3 in amino acids: CASSRYEQYF. The DNA of the CDR3 is TGTGCCAGCAGTCGGTACGAGCAGTACTTC.

The chain carries TRBV5-8 and TRBJ1-4, with 9 bases lining up with TRBD1. CDR1 SGHTS and CDR2 YDEGEE come from the germline V gene. CDR3 size: 12 residues. The CDR3 reads CVSGTGTEKLFF. As DNA, the CDR3 is TGTGTCTCCGGGACAGGGACTGAAAAACTGTTTTTT. The whole variable domain, filled in from reference TRBV5-8 and TRBJ1-4, reads EAGVTQSPTHLIKTRGQQATLRCSPISGHTSVYWYQQALGLGLQFLLWYDEGEERNRGNFPPRFSGRQFPNYSSELNVNALELEDSALYLCVSGTGTEKLFFGSGTQLSVL.

This chain links TRBV6-6 with TRBJ1-2; TRBD1 might be the D (5 bases). The ends were cut back, 5 bases at V and 8 bases at J, with 15 bases in the middle. The CDR3 is 13 amino acids. CDR1 MNHNY and CDR2 SVGAGI come from the germline V gene (reference sequence). The CDR3 region is CASSIGHDPGYTF. In DNA, the CDR3 is TGTGCCAGCAGTATCGGACACGATCCGGGCTACACCTTC.

V gene TRBV2 combines with J gene TRBJ2-1; TRBD1 matches at 7 bases. With V trimmed by 7 bases and J by 9 bases, 12 bases remained unmatched. Germline V gene lookup returns CDR1 SNHLY and CDR2 FYNNEI. CDR3 length: 14 amino acids. CDR3 in amino acids: CASTRQGVFVEQFF. CDR3 coding DNA: TGTGCCAGCACTAGACAGGGTGTCTTTGTTGAGCAGTTCTTC.

The chain carries TRBV7-2 and TRBJ2-3, with TRBD2 matching over 8 bases. The germline V gene encodes CDR1 SGHTA and CDR2 FQGNSA. Trimming cost V 1 base and J 4 bases; bases outside gene matches: 13. This CDR3 region has 18 residues. CDR3 in amino acids: CASSLVSTSGTKADTQYF. In nucleotides, the CDR3 is TGTGCCAGCAGCTTAGTGAGTACTAGCGGTACAAAAGCAGATACGCAGTATTTT.

CDR3 region: CASSEGFWAHNGYTF. CDR3 nucleotides: TGTGCCAGCAGTGAAGGGTTCTGGGCCCATAATGGCTACACCTTC. This sequence joins TRBV2 and TRBJ1-2; D is ambiguous. This CDR3 comprises 15 residues. CDR1 and CDR2 from the germline V gene are SNHLY and FYNNEI. V was clipped by 1 base and J by 6 bases, with 15 bases between them.

V is TRBV3-1 (or the pseudogene TRBV3-2) and J is TRBJ2-1, with TRBD2 identical over 11 bases. J lost 6 bases, V lost 1 base, and 5 bases had no gene match. This CDR3 has 16 residues. In germline, CDR1 is LGHDT, CDR2 YNNKEL (reference sequence). The CDR3: CASSQGPGLAANEQFF. The CDR3 nucleotides read TGTGCCAGCAGCCAAGGGCCGGGACTAGCGGCCAATGAGCAGTTCTTC.

The rearrangement uses TRBV28 and TRBJ1-1, with D maybe TRBD1 (5 bases). Trimming took off 6 bases at V and 0 bases at J, with 14 bases between the two ends. The CDR3 spans 15 residues. The germline V gene has CDR1 MDHEN and CDR2 SYDVKM. The CDR3 DNA reads as TGTGCCAGCAGCTCCGGCGGGGGAATGAACACTGAAGCTTTCTTT. Residues: CASSSGGGMNTEAFF.

The chain recombines TRBV9 with TRBJ2-2; TRBD2 agrees at 8 bases. There are 16 residues in the CDR3. In germline, CDR1 is SGDLS, CDR2 YYNGEE. Unmatched junction bases numbered 14, after V lost 9 bases and J lost 4 bases. The CDR3 reads CANPYSGVYVTGELFF. The CDR3 region has the DNA TGTGCCAACCCTTATAGCGGGGTGTATGTCACCGGGGAGCTGTTTTTT.

This clone was detected only a few times. The J gene is TRBJ2-7, the V gene TRBV7-3; TRBD2 is a possible D gene (6 bases). CDR3 size: 13 residues. Trimming left V 2 bases short and J 6 bases short, with 11 bases between. The germline CDR1 and CDR2 sequences are SGHTA and FQGTGA. The CDR3 bases are TGTGCCAGCAGCTTAGTTTTGGAGGGCGAGCAGTACTTC. It yields the protein CASSLVLEGEQYF.

J is TRBJ2-7 and V is TRBV5-4, with 7 bases matching TRBD1. This CDR3 is built from 14 residues. With V trimmed by 4 bases and J by 5 bases, 9 bases remained unmatched. CDR1 and CDR2 (germline): SGHNT, YYREEE (reference sequence). This CDR3 is CASSPQRGLDEQYF. CDR3 coding DNA: TGTGCCAGCAGCCCGCAAAGGGGGCTCGACGAGCAGTACTTC.